The text below deals with one T cell receptor (beta chain). The entry originates in a study of technical replicates of blood from a handful of donors. The assay was immunoSEQ multiplex PCR, and TCRdb's table has in-frame clones only and misses some. The sample shows over 60,000 clones, 93% of them seen only once. The receptor was isolated from a human donor in good health. The sample taken for sequencing was T cells isolated from PBMCs.

For the CDR3, the DNA is TGTGCCAGCAGCTTAGTCTCGCGAAATGGGAACACTGAAGCTTTCTTT. This translates into CASSLVSRNGNTEAFF. This chain joins TRBV7-6 and TRBJ1-1; D ambiguous. V gave up 1 base and J gave up 1 base, with 13 bases separating them. CDR3 length: 16 amino acids. Germline CDR1 is SGHVS and CDR2 is FNYEAQ.